This T cell receptor beta chain was sequenced during a study of blood T cell repertoires in COVID-19. Study in general: Recovered participants had two consecutive negative NP/OP PCR tests, healthcare professional clearance, or symptom resolution. T cells, B-cell-depleted T cells, or PBMCs provided the cDNA or gDNA that served as material.

The CDR3 is 14 residues long. The V gene lost 2 bases and the J gene lost 7 bases, with 13 bases spanning the gap. The germline gives CDR1 SGHTA, CDR2 FQGTGA. Repertoires were generated with immunoSEQ multiplex PCR, while TCRdb's copy carries only in-frame clones and drops some. This table has 200,000 to 250,000 clones, 70% to 90% appearing once. Cohorts were based on clinical histories the participants reported. The receptor was derived from a woman in her fifties or sixties in a cohort exposed to, infected with or recovered from COVID-19 (not recorded which). Sequencing input: PBMCs or T cells enriched from blood (not recorded which). The chain joins TRBV7-3 to TRBJ2-3; D might be TRBD2 (7 bases). Written as DNA, the CDR3 is TGTGCCAGCAGCTTAGGGGGGGGCGGAAATACGCAGTATTTT. Amino acid sequence: CASSLGGGGNTQYF.